This record looks at one T cell receptor beta chain sequence and its context. The entry originates in a study of blood T cell repertoires in COVID-19. Study-wide background: Spain, Italy and the United States supplied samples that represented acute and convalescent COVID-19. T cells, B-cell-depleted T cells, or PBMCs provided the cDNA or gDNA that served as material.

Data came from immunoSEQ multiplex PCR; TCRdb stores just in-frame clones and leaves some out. Among approximately 300,000 clones listed, about nine tenths were seen once. Patients from Seattle were sampled longitudinally, starting during active infection. Germline CDR1 SQVTM, CDR2 ANQGSEA. This CDR3 comprises 16 residues. V gave up 7 bases and J gave up 2 bases; unmatched junction bases: 7. This rearrangement joins TRBV29-1 to TRBJ2-1; 14 bases line up with TRBD2. This receptor was obtained from a woman in her 30s with COVID-19, enrolled during active disease. Sample: peripheral blood. CDR3 sequence: CSARTSGRTTYNEQFF. The CDR3 DNA sequence: TGCAGCGCCCGGACTAGCGGGAGGACTACCTACAATGAGCAGTTCTTC.